This T cell receptor (beta chain) was sequenced during a study of OX40 agonist ivuxolimab in advanced cancers. Looking at the study overall: The treatment was a fully human IgG2 OX40 agonist, ivuxolimab. The patients received ivuxolimab by intravenous route every 2 weeks at 0.01 to 10 mg/kg. Whole-study findings and limits: People who partly responded at 0.1-3.0 mg/kg had some of the least clonal expansion seen.

Sampling times: baseline, cycle 4 day 1, cycle 7 day 1. Sequencing was performed with immunoSEQ multiplex PCR; in TCRdb, only in-frame clones are kept and a portion is missing. Among around 70,000 clones listed, roughly four fifths were seen once. As to this clone: No antigen is known for it.

The TCR sequence derives from an adult with an advanced solid tumor such as melanoma, head and neck, liver or kidney cancer. The source was CD4+ or CD8+ T cells sorted from blood, collected in a trial of the OX40 agonist ivuxolimab.

The CDR3 DNA reads as TGTGCCAGTGGGGCGGGAGGCTTTAGGAATGAGCAGTTCTTC. This encodes CASGAGGFRNEQFF. The rearrangement joins TRBV19 to TRBJ2-1, with 8 bases aligning to TRBD2. The CDR3 runs to 14 residues. V shed 8 bases and J 7 bases; nucleotides not matched to a gene: 10. The germline CDR1 and CDR2 sequences are LNHDA and SQIVND (reference sequence).